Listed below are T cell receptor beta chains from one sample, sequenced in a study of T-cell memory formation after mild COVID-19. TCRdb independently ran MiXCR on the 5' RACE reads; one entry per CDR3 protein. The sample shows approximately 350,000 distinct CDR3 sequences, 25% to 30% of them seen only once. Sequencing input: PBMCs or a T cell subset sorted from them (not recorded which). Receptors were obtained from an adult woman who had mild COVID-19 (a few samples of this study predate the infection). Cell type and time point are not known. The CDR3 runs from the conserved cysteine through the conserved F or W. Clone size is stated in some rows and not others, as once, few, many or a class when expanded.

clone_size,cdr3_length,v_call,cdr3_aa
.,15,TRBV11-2,CASSLVGQGGNEQFF
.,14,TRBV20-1,CSAKDDFSYNEQFF
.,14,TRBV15,CATSKRGRDEKLFF
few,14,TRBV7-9,CASSFAASQETQYF
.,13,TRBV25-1,CASSGQASYEQYF
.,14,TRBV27,CASSLTAFPETQYF
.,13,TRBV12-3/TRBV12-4,CASIQGGGNTIYF
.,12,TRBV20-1,CSASAGGTEAFF
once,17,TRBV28,CASSLIGLAGSTGELFF
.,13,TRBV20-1,CSANRGSQETQYF
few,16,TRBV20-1,CSARDLQAGVENEQFF
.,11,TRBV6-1,CASSEARREFF
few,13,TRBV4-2,CASSQGLAGEQFF
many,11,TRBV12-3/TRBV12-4,CASSLTDTQYF
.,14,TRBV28,CASSLTVSSYEQYF
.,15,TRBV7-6,CASSLGGLAGETQYF